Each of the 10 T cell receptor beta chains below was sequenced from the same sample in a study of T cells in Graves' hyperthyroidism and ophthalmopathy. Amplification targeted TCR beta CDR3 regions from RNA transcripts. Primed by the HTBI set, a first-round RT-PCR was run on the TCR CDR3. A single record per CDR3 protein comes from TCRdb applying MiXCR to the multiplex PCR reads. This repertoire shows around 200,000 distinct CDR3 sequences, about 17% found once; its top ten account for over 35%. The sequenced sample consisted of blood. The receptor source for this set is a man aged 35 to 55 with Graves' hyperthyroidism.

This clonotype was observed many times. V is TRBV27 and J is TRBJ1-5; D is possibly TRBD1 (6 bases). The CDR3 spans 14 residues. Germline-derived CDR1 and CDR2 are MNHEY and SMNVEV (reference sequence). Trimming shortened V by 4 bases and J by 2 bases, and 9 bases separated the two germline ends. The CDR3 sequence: CASSYAGGNQPQHF. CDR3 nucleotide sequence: TGTGCCAGCAGTTATGCAGGGGGCAATCAGCCCCAGCATTTT.

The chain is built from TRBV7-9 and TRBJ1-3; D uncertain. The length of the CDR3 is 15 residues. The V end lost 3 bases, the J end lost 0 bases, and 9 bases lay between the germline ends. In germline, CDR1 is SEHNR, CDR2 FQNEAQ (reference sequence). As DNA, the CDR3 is TGTGCCAGCAGCTTCTCGGCGAACTCTGGAAACACCATATATTTT. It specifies CASSFSANSGNTIYF. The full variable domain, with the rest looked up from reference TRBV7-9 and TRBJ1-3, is DTGVSQNPRHKITKRGQNVTFRCDPISEHNRLYWYRQTLGQGPEFLTYFQNEAQLEKSRLLSDRFSAERPKGSFSTLEIQRTEQGDSAMYLCASSFSANSGNTIYFGEGSWLTVV.

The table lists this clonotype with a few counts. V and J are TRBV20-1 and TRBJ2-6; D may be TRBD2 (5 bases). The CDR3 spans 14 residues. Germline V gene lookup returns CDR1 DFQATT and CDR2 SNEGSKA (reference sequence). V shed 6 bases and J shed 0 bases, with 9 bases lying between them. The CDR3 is CSATGNSGANVLTF. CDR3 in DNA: TGCAGTGCAACCGGGAACTCTGGGGCCAACGTCCTGACTTTC.

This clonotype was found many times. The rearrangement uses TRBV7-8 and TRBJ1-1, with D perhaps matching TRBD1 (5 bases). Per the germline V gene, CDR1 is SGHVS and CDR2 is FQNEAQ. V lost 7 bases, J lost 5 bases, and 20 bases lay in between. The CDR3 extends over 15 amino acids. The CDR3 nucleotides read TGTGCCAGCAAAAGGGAGGGACCGGCGAGAACTGAAGCTTTCTTT. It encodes CASKREGPARTEAFF.

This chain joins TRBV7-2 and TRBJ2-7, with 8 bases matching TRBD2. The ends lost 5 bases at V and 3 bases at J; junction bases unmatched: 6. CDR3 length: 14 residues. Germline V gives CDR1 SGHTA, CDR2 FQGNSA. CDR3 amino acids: CASSLRAGVYEQYF. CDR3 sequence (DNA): TGTGCCAGCAGCCTTAGAGCGGGAGTCTACGAGCAGTACTTC.

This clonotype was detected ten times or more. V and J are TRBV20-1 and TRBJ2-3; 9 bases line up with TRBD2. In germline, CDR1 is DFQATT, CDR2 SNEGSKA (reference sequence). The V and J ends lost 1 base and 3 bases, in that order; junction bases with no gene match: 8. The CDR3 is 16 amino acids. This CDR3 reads CSARGGGAGGTDTQYF. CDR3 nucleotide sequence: TGCAGTGCTAGAGGCGGGGGAGCGGGGGGTACAGATACGCAGTATTTT.

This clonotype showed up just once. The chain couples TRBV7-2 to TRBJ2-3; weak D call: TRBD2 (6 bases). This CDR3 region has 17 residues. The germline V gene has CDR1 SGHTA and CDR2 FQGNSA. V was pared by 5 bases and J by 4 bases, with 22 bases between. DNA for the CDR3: TGTGCCAGCAGCCAAACAGCTGCGGGACGTTGGGCAGATACGCAGTATTTT. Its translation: CASSQTAAGRWADTQYF.

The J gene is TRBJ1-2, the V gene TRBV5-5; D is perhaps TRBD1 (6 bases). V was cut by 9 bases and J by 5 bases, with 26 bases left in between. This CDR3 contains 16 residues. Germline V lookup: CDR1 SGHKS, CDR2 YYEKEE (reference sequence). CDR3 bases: TGTGCCACCTTATCGACGATGGGGGGCATCCTTTATGGCTACACCTTC. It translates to CATLSTMGGILYGYTF.

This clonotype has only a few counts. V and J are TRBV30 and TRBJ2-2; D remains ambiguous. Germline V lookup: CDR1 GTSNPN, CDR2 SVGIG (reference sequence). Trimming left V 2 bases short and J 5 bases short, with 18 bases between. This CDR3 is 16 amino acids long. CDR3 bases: TGTGCCTGGAGTACAAAGGGCGTTGTGAGGACCGGGGAGCTGTTTTTT. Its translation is CAWSTKGVVRTGELFF.

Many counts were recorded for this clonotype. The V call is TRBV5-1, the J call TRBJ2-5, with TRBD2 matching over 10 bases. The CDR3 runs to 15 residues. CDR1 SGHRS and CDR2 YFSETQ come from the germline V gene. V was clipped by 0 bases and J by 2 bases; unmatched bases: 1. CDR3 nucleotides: TGCGCCAGCAGCTTGGGGACTAGCGGACAAGAGACCCAGTACTTC. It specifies CASSLGTSGQETQYF.